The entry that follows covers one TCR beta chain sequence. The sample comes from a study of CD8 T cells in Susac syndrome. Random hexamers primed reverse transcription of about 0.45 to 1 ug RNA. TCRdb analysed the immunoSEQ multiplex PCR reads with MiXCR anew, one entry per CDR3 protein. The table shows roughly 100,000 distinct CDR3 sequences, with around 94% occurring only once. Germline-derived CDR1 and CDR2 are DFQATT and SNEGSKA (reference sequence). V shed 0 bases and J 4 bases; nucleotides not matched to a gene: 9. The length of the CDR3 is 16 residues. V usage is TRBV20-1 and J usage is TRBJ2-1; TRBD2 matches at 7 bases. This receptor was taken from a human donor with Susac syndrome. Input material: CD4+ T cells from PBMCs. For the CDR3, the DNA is TGCAGTGCTAGAGATCCAATTAAAGCGGGGTACAATGAGCAGTTCTTC. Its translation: CSARDPIKAGYNEQFF.